A single TCR beta chain is shown here with its context. Its antigen is currently unknown. The junction had 13 bases not matched to a gene; V was cut back by 2 bases and J by 5 bases. The CDR3 loop spans 17 amino acids. Germline V gene sequence: CDR1 DFQATT, CDR2 SNEGSKA (reference sequence). These data originate in a study of T cells after yellow fever vaccination. Regarding the study as a whole: Abundant bulk-population clonotypes could contaminate the FACS-sorted repertoires.

One entry per CDR3 protein results from TCRdb running MiXCR on the 5' RACE reads. The sample has a few hundred thousand distinct CDR3 sequences, about 5.2% seen once. The genes are TRBV20-1 and TRBJ2-5; TRBD2 aligns across 11 bases. The source is a man younger than 35 who received the YFV17D yellow fever vaccine. The sequenced sample was CD4+ T cells sorted from PBMCs, obtained on the day of the yellow fever booster vaccination. The DNA for the CDR3 is TGCAGTGCTAGACAGGGGACTAGCGGTCTCGGAGGGGAGACCCAGTACTTC. Translating gives CSARQGTSGLGGETQYF.